This T cell receptor (beta chain) was profiled in a study of prognosis after radiotherapy for stage I lung cancer. This CDR3 has 13 residues. Germline CDR1 reads SGHAT; CDR2 reads FQNNGV. This clonotype was seen only a few times. Mismatch with germline at one junction end may stem from a read error. Genomic DNA was subjected to two-round multiplex PCR for amplification of TCR beta CDR3. For every TRBV and TRBJ gene, a specific primer was used in first-round PCR. One entry per CDR3 protein, called by TCRdb with MiXCR from the multiplex PCR reads. The sample has 45,000 to 70,000 distinct CDR3 sequences; 26% are singletons.

J is TRBJ2-7 and V is TRBV11-2; TRBD2 agrees at 7 bases. The source is a donor at least 50 years old with non-small cell lung cancer. Sequences were derived from PBMCs, sampled before or after stereotactic body radiation therapy (not recorded which). In DNA form, the CDR3 reads TGTGCCGGCAGCTTAGATTTGGGGGGGGAGCGGTACTTC. Translated: CAGSLDLGGERYF. Full variable domain (outside the CDR3, taken from reference TRBV11-2 and TRBJ2-7): EAGVAQSPRYKIIEKRQSVAFWCNPISGHATLYWYQQILGQGPKLLIQFQNNGVVDDSQLPKDRFSAERLKGVDSTLKIQPAKLEDSAVYLCAGSLDLGGERYFGPGTRLTVT.